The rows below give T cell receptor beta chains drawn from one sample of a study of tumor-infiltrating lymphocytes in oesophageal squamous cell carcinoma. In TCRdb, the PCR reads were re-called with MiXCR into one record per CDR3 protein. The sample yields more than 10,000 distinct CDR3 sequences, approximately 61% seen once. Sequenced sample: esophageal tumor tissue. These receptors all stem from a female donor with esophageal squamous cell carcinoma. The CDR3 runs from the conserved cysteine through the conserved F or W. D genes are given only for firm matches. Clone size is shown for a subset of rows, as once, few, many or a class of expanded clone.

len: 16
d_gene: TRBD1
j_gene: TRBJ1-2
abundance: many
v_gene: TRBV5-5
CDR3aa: CASRTAGTALNYGYTF
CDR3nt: TGTGCCAGCAGAACGGCAGGGACAGCTCTCAACTATGGCTACACCTTC

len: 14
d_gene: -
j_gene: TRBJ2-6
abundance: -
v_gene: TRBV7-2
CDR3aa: CASSLGAGANVLTF
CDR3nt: TGTGCCAGCAGCTTAGGGGCTGGGGCCAACGTCCTGACTTTC

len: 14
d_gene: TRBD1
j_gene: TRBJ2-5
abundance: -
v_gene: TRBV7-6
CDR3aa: CASSLGTGYGTQYF
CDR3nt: TGTGCCAGCAGCTTAGGGACAGGGTATGGGACCCAGTACTTC

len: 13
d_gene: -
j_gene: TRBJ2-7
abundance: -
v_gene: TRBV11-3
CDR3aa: CASSKTGHNEQYF
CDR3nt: TGTGCCAGCAGCAAAACAGGACACAATGAGCAGTACTTC

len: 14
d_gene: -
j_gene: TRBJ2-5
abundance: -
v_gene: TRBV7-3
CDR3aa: CASSLVGITDTQYF
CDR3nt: TGTGCCAGCAGCTTAGTAGGGATCACAGATACGCAGTACTTC

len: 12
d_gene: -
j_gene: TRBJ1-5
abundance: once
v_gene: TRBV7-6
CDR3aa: CASSPVGQPQHF
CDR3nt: TGTGCCAGCAGCCCCGTAGGTCAGCCCCAGCATTTT

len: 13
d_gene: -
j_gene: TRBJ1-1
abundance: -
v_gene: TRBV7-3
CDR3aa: CASSLDRLTEAFF
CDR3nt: TGTGCCAGCAGCTTAGACAGGCTCACTGAAGCTTTCTTT

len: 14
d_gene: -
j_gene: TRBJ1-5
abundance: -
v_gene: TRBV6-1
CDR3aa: CASRKLGASQPQHF
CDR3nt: TGTGCCAGCAGGAAGCTCGGGGCAAGCCAGCCCCAGCATTTT

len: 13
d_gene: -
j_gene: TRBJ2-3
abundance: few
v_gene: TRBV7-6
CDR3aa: CASSFDLVSTQYF
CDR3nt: TGTGCCAGCAGCTTTGATTTGGTCTCTACGCAGTATTTT

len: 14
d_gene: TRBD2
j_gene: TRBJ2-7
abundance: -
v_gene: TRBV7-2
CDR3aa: CASSLTSGRHEQYF
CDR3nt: TGTGCCAGCAGCTTAACTAGCGGGAGACACGAGCAGTACTTC

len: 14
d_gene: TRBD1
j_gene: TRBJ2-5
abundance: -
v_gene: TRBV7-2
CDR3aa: CASSSDRGRKTQYF
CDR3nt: TGTGCCAGCAGCTCCGACAGGGGGAGGAAGACCCAGTACTTC

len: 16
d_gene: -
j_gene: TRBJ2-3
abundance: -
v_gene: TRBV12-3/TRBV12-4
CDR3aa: CASSGVQGDVRDTQYF
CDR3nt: TGTGCCAGCAGTGGAGTGCAGGGTGACGTTCGGGATACGCAGTATTTT

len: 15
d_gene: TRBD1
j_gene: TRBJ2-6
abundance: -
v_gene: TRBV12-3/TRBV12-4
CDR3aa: CASSYRGAGANVLTF
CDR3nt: TGTGCCAGCAGTTACAGGGGCGCTGGGGCCAACGTCCTGACTTTC

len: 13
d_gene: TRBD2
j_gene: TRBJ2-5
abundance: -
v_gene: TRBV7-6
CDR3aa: CASSSGGGETQYF
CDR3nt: TGTGCCAGCAGTAGTGGGGGGGGAGAGACCCAGTACTTC

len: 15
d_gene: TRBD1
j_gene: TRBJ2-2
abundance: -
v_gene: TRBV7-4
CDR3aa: CASSFGQGYTGELFF
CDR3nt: TGTGCCAGCAGCTTCGGACAGGGTTACACCGGGGAGCTGTTTTTT

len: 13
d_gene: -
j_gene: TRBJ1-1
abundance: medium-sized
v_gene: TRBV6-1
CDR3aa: CASKWGGNTEAFF
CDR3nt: TGTGCCAGCAAATGGGGGGGGAACACTGAAGCTTTCTTT

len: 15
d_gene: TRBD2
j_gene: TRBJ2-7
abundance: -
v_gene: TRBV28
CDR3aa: CAGSGGAGGSYEQYF
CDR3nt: TGTGCCGGTTCGGGGGGAGCGGGGGGGAGCTACGAGCAGTACTTC

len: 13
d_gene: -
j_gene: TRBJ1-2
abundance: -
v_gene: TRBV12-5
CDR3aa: CASGLGGGRGYTF
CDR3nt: TGTGCTAGTGGCTTAGGCGGGGGTCGGGGCTACACCTTC

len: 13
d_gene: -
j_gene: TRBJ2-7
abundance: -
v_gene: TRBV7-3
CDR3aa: CASSLLLGQEQYF
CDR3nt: TGTGCCAGCAGCTTATTGTTGGGGCAGGAGCAGTACTTC

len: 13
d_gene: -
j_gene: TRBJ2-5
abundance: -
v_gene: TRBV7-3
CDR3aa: CASSLTPSETQYF
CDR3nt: TGTGCCAGCAGCTTAACCCCCTCGGAGACCCAGTACTTC

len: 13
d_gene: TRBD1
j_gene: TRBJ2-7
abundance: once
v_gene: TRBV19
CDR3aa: CASSKDRTYEQYF
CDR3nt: TGTGCCAGTAGTAAGGACAGGACCTACGAGCAGTACTTC

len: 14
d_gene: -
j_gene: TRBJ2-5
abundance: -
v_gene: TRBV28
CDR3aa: CASSSGTFKETQYF
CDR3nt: TGTGCCAGCAGTTCCGGGACATTCAAAGAGACCCAGTACTTC

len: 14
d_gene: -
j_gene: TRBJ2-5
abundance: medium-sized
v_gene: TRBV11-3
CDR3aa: CASSSTGLQETQYF
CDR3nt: TGTGCCAGCAGTTCAACAGGGCTCCAAGAGACCCAGTACTTC

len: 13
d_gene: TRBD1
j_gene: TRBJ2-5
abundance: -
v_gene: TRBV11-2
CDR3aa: CASSTTGGETQYF
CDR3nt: TGTGCCAGCAGCACGACAGGGGGAGAGACCCAGTACTTC

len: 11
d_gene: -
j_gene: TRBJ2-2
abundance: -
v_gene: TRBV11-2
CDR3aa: CASSLIGELFF
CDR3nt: TGTGCCAGCAGCTTAATCGGGGAGCTGTTTTTT

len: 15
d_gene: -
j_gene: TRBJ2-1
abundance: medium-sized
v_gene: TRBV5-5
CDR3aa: CASSLVGVSYNEQFF
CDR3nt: TGTGCCAGCAGCTTGGTAGGGGTCTCCTACAATGAGCAGTTCTTC

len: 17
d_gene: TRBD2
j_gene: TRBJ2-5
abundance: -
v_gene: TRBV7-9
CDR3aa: CASEPAIGLAGQETQYF
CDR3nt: TGTGCCAGCGAACCCGCTATAGGACTAGCGGGACAGGAGACCCAGTACTTC

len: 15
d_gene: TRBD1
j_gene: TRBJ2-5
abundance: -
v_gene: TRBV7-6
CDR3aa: CASRPATGADGSQYF
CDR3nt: TGTGCCAGCAGACCTGCTACAGGGGCGGATGGGTCCCAGTACTTC

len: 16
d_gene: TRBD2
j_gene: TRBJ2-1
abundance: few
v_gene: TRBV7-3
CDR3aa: CASSLGPSGKWGEQFF
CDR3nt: TGTGCCAGCAGCTTAGGTCCTAGCGGCAAATGGGGAGAGCAGTTCTTC

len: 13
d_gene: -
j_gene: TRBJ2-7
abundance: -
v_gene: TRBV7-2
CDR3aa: CASSSGVAYEQYF
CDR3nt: TGTGCCAGCAGCTCAGGTGTGGCCTACGAGCAGTACTTC

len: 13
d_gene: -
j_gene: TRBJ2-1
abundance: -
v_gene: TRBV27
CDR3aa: CASSFGRSQTQFF
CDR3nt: TGTGCCAGCAGTTTTGGCAGGTCTCAGACCCAGTTCTTC

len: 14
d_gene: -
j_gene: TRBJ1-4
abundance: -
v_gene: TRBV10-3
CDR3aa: CAISDPGSNEKLFF
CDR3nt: TGTGCCATCAGTGATCCAGGGTCTAATGAAAAACTGTTTTTT

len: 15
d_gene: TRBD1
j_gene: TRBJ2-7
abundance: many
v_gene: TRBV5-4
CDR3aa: CASSSVTGTGGEQYF
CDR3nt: TGTGCCAGCAGCTCCGTCACCGGGACAGGGGGTGAGCAGTACTTC

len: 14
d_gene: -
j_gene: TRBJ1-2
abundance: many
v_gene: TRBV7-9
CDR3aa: CASSSGQSNYGYTF
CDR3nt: TGTGCCAGCAGCTCCGGACAGTCTAACTATGGCTACACCTTC

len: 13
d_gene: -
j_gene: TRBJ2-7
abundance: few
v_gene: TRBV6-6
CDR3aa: CASSYGRDYEQYF
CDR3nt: TGTGCCAGCAGTTATGGCAGGGACTACGAGCAGTACTTC

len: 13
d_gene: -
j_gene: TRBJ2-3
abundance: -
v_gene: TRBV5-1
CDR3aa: CASSSAILGAQYF
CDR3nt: TGCGCCAGCAGCTCGGCAATACTAGGGGCGCAGTATTTT

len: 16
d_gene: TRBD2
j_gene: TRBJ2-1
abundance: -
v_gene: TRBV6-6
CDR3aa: CASSYGLAGGPNEQFF
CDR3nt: TGTGCCAGCAGTTACGGGTTAGCGGGGGGGCCCAATGAGCAGTTCTTC